The 19 T cell receptor beta chains in this list originate from one sample, sequenced in a study of blood T cells in healthy people across ages. The use of a sample-barcoded 5' primer and a J-beta primer mix characterized a second PCR of roughly 6 to 12 cycles. MiXCR, applied by TCRdb to the 5' RACE reads, yields one record per CDR3 protein. The sample lists around 940,000 distinct CDR3 sequences, roughly half occurring once. The sequencing input was blood. The receptors here all came from an older woman in good health.

This rearrangement joins TRBV6-5 to TRBJ2-3; 7 nucleotides agree with TRBD1. The V gene's germline CDR1 is MNHEY and CDR2 SVGAGI. J lost 0 bases, V lost 7 bases, and 4 bases had no gene match. The CDR3 loop spans 14 amino acids. CDR3 nucleotides: TGTGCCAGCAACCGGGACAGCAGCACAGATACGCAGTATTTT. Translated: CASNRDSSTDTQYF.

This rearrangement joins TRBV7-2 to TRBJ2-3; no firm D call. V dropped 3 bases and J dropped 2 bases, with 9 bases sitting between them. Germline V gene lookup returns CDR1 SGHTA and CDR2 FQGNSA. The CDR3 extends over 14 amino acids. The CDR3 DNA reads as TGTGCCAGCAGCTTGATAGGAGACACAGATACGCAGTATTTT. Translation gives CASSLIGDTDTQYF.

The chain joins TRBV13 to TRBJ2-7; TRBD1 is a possible D gene (5 bases). Trimming pared 7 bases from V and 3 bases from J, leaving 10 bases between. The CDR3 loop spans 12 amino acids. The germline gives CDR1 PRHDT, CDR2 FYEKMQ (reference sequence). The CDR3 loop reads CASTGQDYEQYF. In DNA, the CDR3 is TGTGCCAGCACTGGACAAGACTACGAGCAGTACTTC.

The V gene is TRBV11-2, the J gene TRBJ2-3, with a weak D call TRBD1 (6 bases). This CDR3 contains 13 residues. CDR1 and CDR2 from the germline V gene are SGHAT and FQNNGV. V was cut by 4 bases and J by 10 bases, with 15 bases left in between. The DNA for the CDR3 is TGTGCCAGCAGCTCCCCTGTGGGGGCAGCGCAGTATTTT. It yields the protein CASSSPVGAAQYF.

This clonotype was counted between two and nine times. The chain is built from TRBV10-3 and TRBJ2-5, with unresolved D. The germline gives CDR1 ENHRY, CDR2 SYGVKD. The length of the CDR3 is 12 residues. Trimming took off 6 bases at V and 7 bases at J, with 12 bases between the two ends. CDR3 protein: CAISPILGTQYF. The CDR3 DNA reads as TGTGCCATCAGCCCCATTCTGGGGACCCAGTACTTC.

The V gene is TRBV5-4, the J gene TRBJ1-4, with D uncertain. The V and J ends lost 0 bases and 7 bases respectively, with 10 bases between them. This CDR3 is 14 amino acids long. Germline CDR1 reads SGHNT; CDR2 reads YYREEE (reference sequence). CDR3 residues: CASSLEGFREKLFF. In DNA, the CDR3 is TGTGCCAGCAGCTTGGAAGGGTTTCGTGAAAAACTGTTTTTT.

The chain is built from TRBV7-8 and TRBJ2-1, with a weak D call TRBD2 (7 bases). Germline V gives CDR1 SGHVS, CDR2 FQNEAQ. Trimming pared 6 bases from V and 5 bases from J, leaving 23 bases between. The CDR3 consists of 17 residues. The CDR3 protein is CASRSRGGDADNNEQFF. The CDR3 nucleotides are TGTGCCAGCAGGTCCAGAGGGGGGGACGCGGACAACAATGAGCAGTTCTTC.

The table lists this clonotype with a few counts. This chain connects TRBV6-2 or TRBV6-3 to TRBJ2-3, with 14 bases identical to TRBD2. Germline V lookup: CDR1 MNHEY, CDR2 SVGEGT. The CDR3 covers 15 residues. The junction had 3 bases not matched to a gene; V was cut back by 5 bases and J by 5 bases. The CDR3 nucleotides are TGTGCCAGCAGTACAGGACTAGCGGGAGGAGATACGCAGTATTTT. It codes for CASSTGLAGGDTQYF.

The V gene is TRBV7-2, the J gene TRBJ2-1; D gene uncertain. Per germline, CDR1 SGHTA and CDR2 FQGNSA. V was cut by 1 base and J by 5 bases, with 12 bases left in between. The CDR3 loop spans 15 amino acids. Here the CDR3 reads CASSLEFWANNEQFF. For the CDR3, the DNA is TGTGCCAGCAGCTTAGAGTTTTGGGCTAACAATGAGCAGTTCTTC.

The J gene is TRBJ2-1, the V gene TRBV7-9, with 8 nucleotides matching TRBD1. Germline V CDR1 and CDR2: SEHNR, FQNEAQ (reference sequence). The ends lost 5 bases at V and 10 bases at J; junction bases unmatched: 10. The CDR3 covers 14 residues. The CDR3 protein is CASSASGGGIEQFF. CDR3 DNA: TGTGCCAGCAGCGCATCAGGGGGCGGCATCGAGCAGTTCTTC.

The V call is TRBV12-3 or TRBV12-4, the J call TRBJ1-2, with a possible D match to TRBD1 (5 bases). This CDR3 region has 14 residues. With 3 bases removed from V and 8 bases from J, the gap between germline ends came to 16 bases. CDR3 region: CASSFGRENGGYTF. CDR3 sequence (DNA): TGTGCCAGCAGTTTTGGCAGGGAAAATGGAGGCTACACCTTC.

The DNA of the CDR3 is TGCGCCAGCAGCCAAGCCGGGACAGTCTACGAGCAGTACTTC. Translating it yields CASSQAGTVYEQYF. The chain combines TRBV4-1 with TRBJ2-7; the match to TRBD1 covers 7 bases. CDR3 length: 14 residues. Germline V gives CDR1 MGHRA, CDR2 YSYEKL. V lost 1 base to trimming and J lost 3 bases; unmatched junction nucleotides: 3.

J is TRBJ2-1 and V is TRBV12-3 or TRBV12-4; D may be TRBD2 (6 bases). The length of the CDR3 is 13 residues. Trimming removed 7 bases at V and 3 bases at J, with 10 bases between. The CDR3 region is CASNGGGYNEQFF. The CDR3 region has the DNA TGTGCCAGCAATGGGGGAGGCTACAATGAGCAGTTCTTC.

This clonotype was seen a handful of times. The gene calls are TRBV28 and TRBJ2-4; D might be TRBD1 (6 bases). This CDR3 is 13 amino acids long. Trimming removed 5 bases from V and 4 bases from J, with 9 bases in between. CDR1 and CDR2 from the germline V gene are MDHEN and SYDVKM. CDR3 coding DNA: TGTGCCAGCAGTCTACAGGGAAAAAACATTCAGTACTTC. It codes for CASSLQGKNIQYF.

The chain couples TRBV5-1 to TRBJ2-5; perhaps TRBD1 as D (8 bases). CDR1 and CDR2 (germline): SGHRS, YFSETQ. The CDR3 is 15 amino acids. Trimming cost V 2 bases and J 5 bases, with 16 bases left between them. The CDR3 spells CASSLTTGGAETQYF. The CDR3 coding sequence is TGCGCCAGCAGCTTAACAACAGGGGGGGCGGAGACCCAGTACTTC.

This chain links TRBV7-6 with TRBJ2-5; D gene ambiguous. This CDR3 has 13 residues. The V end lost 0 bases, the J end lost 5 bases, and 7 bases lay between the germline ends. Germline CDR1 reads SGHVS; CDR2 reads FNYEAQ. This chain's CDR3 is CASSLASRETQYF. CDR3 in DNA: TGTGCCAGCAGCTTAGCGTCGAGGGAGACCCAGTACTTC.

V gene TRBV2 combines with J gene TRBJ2-1; 14 bases are a match to TRBD2. The germline V gene has CDR1 SNHLY and CDR2 FYNNEI. V shed 11 bases and J 3 bases; nucleotides not matched to a gene: 3. There are 14 residues in the CDR3. CDR3 sequence (DNA): TGTGCCGGGACTAGCGGGAGTTTCTACAATGAGCAGTTCTTC. Translation gives CAGTSGSFYNEQFF.

V is TRBV2 and J is TRBJ2-7; weak D call: TRBD1 (5 bases). CDR3 length: 14 residues. V lost 3 bases, J lost 2 bases, and 11 bases lay in between. The germline V gene encodes CDR1 SNHLY and CDR2 FYNNEI. The CDR3 loop is CASSERQGPYEQYF. The CDR3 nucleotides read TGTGCCAGCAGTGAGAGGCAGGGCCCCTACGAGCAGTACTTC.

This clonotype was seen a handful of times. The V and J genes are TRBV29-1 and TRBJ2-7, with 15 nucleotides matching TRBD2. V gave up 7 bases and J gave up 2 bases; unmatched junction bases: 12. CDR1 is SQVTM, CDR2 ANQGSEA, per germline. The CDR3 covers 17 residues. The CDR3 here is CSGGRGLAGGPTYEQYF. In DNA, the CDR3 is TGCAGCGGGGGTCGAGGACTAGCGGGAGGGCCCACCTACGAGCAGTACTTC.